This T cell receptor beta chain was captured in a study of T cells in Graves' hyperthyroidism and ophthalmopathy. Amplification targeted TCR beta CDR3 regions from RNA transcripts. The study used the HTBI primer set for a first-round RT-PCR of the TCR CDR3. TCRdb reprocessed the multiplex PCR reads via MiXCR and lists one record per CDR3 protein. The sample has roughly 520,000 distinct CDR3 sequences, approximately 25% seen once. Study findings and constraints: A 13 V-J model separated ophthalmopathy from stable hyperthyroidism.

A remark on this clonotype: The antigen remains undetermined. Likely a read error: the CDR3 ends without its conserved phenylalanine or tryptophan.

Patients having uncontrolled infection, another autoimmune disease, pregnancy or lactation were not included. Clinical symptoms, serum thyroxine, TRAb, thyroid ultrasound and orbital computed tomography informed diagnoses. The V and J ends lost 0 bases and 5 bases respectively, with 5 bases between them. This CDR3 contains 13 residues. Germline-derived CDR1 and CDR2 are SGDLS and YYNGEE. The clonotype comes from a woman in her 30s with Graves' ophthalmopathy. The sample was blood. The chain is built from TRBV9 and TRBJ2-2; D remains unclear. The DNA for the CDR3 is TGTGCCAGCAGCGTAGAGATGACCGGGGAGCTGTTTTTG. Its translation: CASSVEMTGELFL.